This section outlines one T cell receptor beta chain sequence together with its context. Its binding antigen is unknown. The input lacks base qualities; no much larger clone sits a single base away. The sample originates from a study of long-term antiretroviral therapy in people with HIV (dated by TCRdb to about 2022). Describing the broader study: The earliest samples were collected about a decade before the 2015 WHO recommendation for immediate ART, when ART was typically delayed until CD4 counts fell. A retrospective serial study tested whether changes in peripheral blood TRB repertoire composition and diversity were associated with ART initiation and durable HIV suppression. From some 30 adults with confirmed HIV infection, the cohort provided 150 to 200 cryopreserved PBMC samples, gathered serially across a mean of about six years (range 1-12). About 35% of the 30 participants with HIV were female. No cross-contamination during QIAcube processing was seen in test extractions of a monoclonal T-cell line run alongside 30 to 35 polyclonal samples.

V is cut by 1 base and J by 2 bases, and the space between the germline ends is 5 bases. From the cysteine up to the phenylalanine, the CDR3 has a length of 13 residues. Here the CDR3 DNA is all that survives: 39 bases in frame from base 1. The germline V gene specifies SGHNT as CDR1 and YENEEA as CDR2. The immunoSEQ hsTCRB v3.0 assay was used at survey level resolution to sequence the TRB variable region. TRB sequencing targeted a depth of about 40,000-50,000 T-cell genomes per sample. TRB libraries were pooled and sequenced on an Illumina MiSeq using a v3 150-cycle kit. Regarding the original processing steps: Analysis of repertoires was carried out in R inside a reproducible Nextflow workflow spanning QC, data transformation and analysis. LymphoSeq2, an R package for AIRR-Seq data exploration, was used to implement custom analyses. A few samples that produced fewer than 5000 total TRB sequences were removed, so 180 or so HIV repertoires were analyzed. Among the 200 or so HIV repertoires that were kept, roughly 59 were collected before ART initiation and roughly 130 were collected after ART initiation. Each repertoire was downsampled to 5000 TRB nucleotide sequences, and summary statistics were averaged across 100 downsampling iterations. TRB sequences were retained for analysis only if CDR3 regions of at least seven amino acids were present. Diversity was assessed using a clonality score derived from Shannon entropy and using the Gini coefficient. In repertoire networks, the top 5000 CDR3 amino acid sequences were linked whenever an edit distance of one separated two sequences. For TRB CDR3 amino acid sequences, antigen specificity groups and MHC restriction were predicted with GLIPH2. CDR3 amino acid sequences were matched against VDJdb and McPAS-TCR to flag known CMV, EBV, HIV or tissue antigen associations. Pre-ART, post-ART and control groups were compared with Wilcoxon signed-rank tests and Holm-Bonferroni correction. TCRdb carries this immuneACCESS record with in-frame sequences only. Its versions omit some clonotypes, under half of them owing to an unresolved V gene in the studies checked, with the rest unexplained. V, J and clone size reflect that table, while D and trimming were determined from the DNA. Across this sample there are roughly 16,000 clones, with over 75% seen only once. Of the sample, approximately 9.1% falls within the top ten clones.

Participants were included only if at least one PBMC sample before ART initiation and at least two post-ART samples were available. Treatment was received in the United States of America by all participants with HIV. Before DNA extraction, cryopreserved samples containing about 1-11 million PBMC were thawed and washed. At the time of the earliest PBMC sample for each participant with HIV, ages ranged from 23 to 54 years. Per participant, PBMC samples came from 1-4 timepoints prior to ART initiation and 2-8 timepoints following ART initiation, for a median of 7 samples. For every participant, serial HIV viral load, CD4+ T-cell count, ART history and demographic data were obtained. Genomic DNA was extracted from unsorted PBMC with a Qiagen kit on a QIAcube, processed in batches of 12 samples. Summary of the overall study and its limitations: HIV repertoires had narrower CDR3 length ranges than controls, and the network structure suggested an antigen-experienced repertoire that shifted only slightly toward naive after ART. Expanded TRB clones identified before ART initiation dominated the repertoire at all time points, although this dominance fluctuated and declined in many PLHIV after ART. Inferences about post-ART repertoire changes were limited because no data were available on ART adherence, viral resistance or therapy changes. The samples span the years 2004 to 2017, and the ART regimens used may be less effective than current regimens. Because pre-ART samples had limited cell numbers, unsorted PBMC were profiled rather than sorted CD4+ and CD8+ T cells. Because PBMC availability was limited, only the TCR beta chain was sequenced, with no alpha chain pairing. Starting ART was linked to a significant rise in TRB diversity, yet even after long-term ART the diversity remained significantly lower than in transplant donor controls.

Sample: unsorted PBMCs, taken 0.3 years after starting antiretroviral therapy. The clonotype was recovered from a young man with HIV. The chain couples TRBV11-3 to TRBJ1-1, with no confident D gene call. In nucleotides, the sequence is TGTGCCAGCAGCTTAGGCGGTAACACTGAAGCTTTCTTT. Its protein reads: CASSLGGNTEAFF.